The present T cell receptor beta chain was sequenced within a study of early T cells in non-severe SARS-CoV-2 infection. Whole-study context: It was bulk RNA from unsorted whole blood that was sequenced, and the chains were unpaired. General study findings and limits: Matching results from VDJdb favored anti-spike CD8 responses, leaving private and CD4 specificities undetected.

The CDR3 has 13 amino acids. V shed 4 bases and J shed 10 bases, with 17 bases lying between them. CDR1 and CDR2 from the germline V gene are SQVTM and ANQGSEA. Of note for this clonotype: The antigen remains undetermined.

Individual cDNA molecules each received unique molecular identifiers attached to them. TCRdb redid the calling of the 5' RACE reads with MiXCR, one entry per CDR3 protein. The repertoire includes about 50,000 distinct CDR3 sequences, 6.2% of them detected once, and around 7% sits in the top ten. The chain couples TRBV29-1 to TRBJ2-1; D remains unclear. This receptor was taken from an adult who was a healthcare worker with PCR-confirmed SARS-CoV-2 infection or an uninfected control (not recorded which). Specimen: whole blood, collected at baseline. This CDR3 is CSVAYDGAREQFF. The CDR3 region has the DNA TGCAGCGTTGCGTACGACGGAGCGAGAGAGCAGTTCTTC.